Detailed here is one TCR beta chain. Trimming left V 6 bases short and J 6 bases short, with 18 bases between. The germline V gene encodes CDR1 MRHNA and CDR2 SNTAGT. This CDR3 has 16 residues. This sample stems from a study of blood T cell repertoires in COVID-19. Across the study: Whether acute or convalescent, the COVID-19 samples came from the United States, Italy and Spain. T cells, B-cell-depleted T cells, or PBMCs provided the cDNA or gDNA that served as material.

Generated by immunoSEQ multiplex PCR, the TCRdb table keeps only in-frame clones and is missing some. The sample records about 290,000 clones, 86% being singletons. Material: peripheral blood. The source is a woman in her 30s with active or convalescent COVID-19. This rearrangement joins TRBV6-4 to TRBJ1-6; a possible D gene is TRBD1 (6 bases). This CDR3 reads CASSRGGAQPNSPLHF. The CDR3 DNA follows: TGTGCCAGCAGCCGCGGGGGGGCCCAACCTAATTCACCCCTCCACTTT.